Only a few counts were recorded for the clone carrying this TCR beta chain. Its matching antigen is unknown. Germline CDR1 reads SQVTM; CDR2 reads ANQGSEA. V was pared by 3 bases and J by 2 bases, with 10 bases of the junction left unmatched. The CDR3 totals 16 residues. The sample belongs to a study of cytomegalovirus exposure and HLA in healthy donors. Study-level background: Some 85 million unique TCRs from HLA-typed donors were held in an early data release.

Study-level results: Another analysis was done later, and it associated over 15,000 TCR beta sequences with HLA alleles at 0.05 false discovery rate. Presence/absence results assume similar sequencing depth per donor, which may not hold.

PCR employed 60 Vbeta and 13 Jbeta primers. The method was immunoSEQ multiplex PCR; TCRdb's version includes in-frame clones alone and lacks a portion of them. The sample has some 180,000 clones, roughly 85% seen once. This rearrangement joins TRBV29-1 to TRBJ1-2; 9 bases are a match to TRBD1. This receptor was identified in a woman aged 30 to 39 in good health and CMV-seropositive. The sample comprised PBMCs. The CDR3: CSVEGAPGQGNYGYTF. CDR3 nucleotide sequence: TGCAGCGTTGAGGGTGCTCCGGGACAGGGAAACTATGGCTACACCTTC.